This T cell receptor (beta chain) was profiled in a study of blood T cell repertoires in COVID-19. On the study more broadly: From the United States, Italy and Spain came samples of acute and convalescent COVID-19. The cDNA or gDNA used as material had been derived from T cells, B-cell-depleted T cells, or PBMCs.

Trimming took off 3 bases at V and 6 bases at J, with 14 bases between the two ends. The CDR3 is made up of 14 amino acids. CDR1 and CDR2 (germline): SGHDN, FVKESK. Authors' processing steps: Scientists estimated how many nucleated cells there were by amplifying reference gene primers. TCRdb's copy holds only in-frame clones and misses some; the assay was immunoSEQ multiplex PCR. That table gives V, J and clone size, and the DNA gave D and trimming. Among approximately 160,000 clones, around 85% were seen once, and the ten largest hold approximately 10%. The sample comprised peripheral blood. The rearrangement links TRBV14 to TRBJ1-2; maybe TRBD1 (6 bases). This receptor was taken from a man aged 55 to 69 with active or convalescent COVID-19. Written as DNA, the CDR3 is TGTGCCAGCAGCCAGAACAGGGTAAACCATGGCTACACCTTC. Translated: CASSQNRVNHGYTF.